These 25 T cell receptor beta chains were sequenced from one sample in a study of OX40 agonist ivuxolimab in advanced cancers. Method: immunoSEQ multiplex PCR; TCRdb's copy keeps in-frame clones and lacks some. The top ten hold about 0.4% of the sample, which has fewer than 95,000 clones, approximately 84% seen once. This sample comprised CD4+ or CD8+ T cells sorted from blood, obtained in a trial of the OX40 agonist ivuxolimab. All receptors derive from an adult with an advanced solid tumor such as melanoma, head and neck, liver or kidney cancer.

Regarding this clone: At one end the junction does not follow the germline gene, possibly because of a read error. The chain uses TRBV29-1 and TRBJ2-1; 10 positions agree with TRBD2. This CDR3 region has 13 residues. Per the germline V gene, CDR1 is SQVTM and CDR2 is ANQGSEA. The CDR3 sequence is CSVQSSGSVSRIF. DNA of the CDR3: TGCAGCGTGCAGTCTAGCGGGAGTGTGAGTCGGATCTTC.

The chain employs TRBV11-2 and TRBJ2-3; 10 bases line up with TRBD2. V dropped 4 bases and J dropped 6; count of bases not matched to a gene: 13. CDR1 is SGHAT, CDR2 FQNNGV, per germline. The CDR3 spans 17 residues. Written as DNA, the CDR3 is TGTGCCAGCAGCTCGGGAGGTATAGCGGGGGGCTCGGATACGCAGTATTTT. Its protein product is CASSSGGIAGGSDTQYF.

This chain connects TRBV7-2 to TRBJ2-1; D is uncertain. This CDR3 comprises 16 residues. Germline V lookup: CDR1 SGHTA, CDR2 FQGNSA. Trimming cost V 5 bases and J 11 bases, with 25 bases left between them. DNA of the CDR3: TGTGCCAGCAGCCTTGGCTCCCAGGCCGCTGCTTGGAAGCAGTTCTTC. Its translation is CASSLGSQAAAWKQFF.

The chain is built from TRBV7-2 and TRBJ2-1; TRBD1 is a possible D gene (6 bases). The germline CDR1 and CDR2 sequences are SGHTA and FQGNSA. The CDR3 length is 15 residues. Trimming removed 5 bases at V and 3 bases at J, with 14 bases between. DNA of the CDR3: TGTGCCAGCAGCCCCCGTGGGGGCAACTACAATGAGCAGTTCTTC. This codes for CASSPRGGNYNEQFF.

This clone appeared once. J is TRBJ1-1 and V is TRBV27; D gene unclear. From germline, CDR1 is MNHEY and CDR2 SMNVEV (reference sequence). This CDR3 is built from 15 residues. V was cut by 8 bases and J by 4 bases, with 20 bases left in between. The CDR3 nucleotides read TGTGCCAGCTCGAGCTCCACCTGGGAGGCCACTGAAGCTTTCTTT. As protein: CASSSSTWEATEAFF.

The rearrangement uses TRBV10-1 and TRBJ2-2, with D unresolved. Germline V gene sequence: CDR1 WNHNN, CDR2 SYGVQD (reference sequence). V lost 4 bases to trimming and J lost 5 bases, with 8 bases between them. The CDR3 length is 13 residues. CDR3 DNA: TGCGCCAGCAGTGCCGTGCCGACCGGGGAGCTGTTTTTT. As protein: CASSAVPTGELFF.

The gene calls are TRBV6-5 and TRBJ2-1; a possible D gene is TRBD2 (5 bases). With 3 bases removed from V and 0 bases from J, the gap between germline ends came to 9 bases. Germline CDR1 MNHEY, CDR2 SVGAGI. The CDR3 extends over 15 amino acids. The CDR3 bases are TGTGCCAGCAGTTATCTTGGGAGCTCCTACAATGAGCAGTTCTTC. It codes for CASSYLGSSYNEQFF.

This clone has just a few counts. This rearrangement joins TRBV19 to TRBJ1-2, with 10 positions matching TRBD1. Germline-derived CDR1 and CDR2 are LNHDA and SQIVND (reference sequence). V lost 6 bases, J lost 6 bases, and 1 base stayed unmatched. This CDR3 contains 12 residues. The CDR3 sequence is CASSDRGHGYTF. The CDR3 DNA follows: TGTGCCAGTAGCGACAGGGGGCATGGCTACACCTTC.

This clone was counted ten times or more. The V call is TRBV7-9, the J call TRBJ1-2; possible D gene TRBD1, 5 bases. The V gene's germline CDR1 is SEHNR and CDR2 FQNEAQ (reference sequence). Trimming took off 0 bases at V and 4 bases at J, with 9 bases between the two ends. The CDR3 totals 14 residues. The CDR3 is CASSLASRGYGYTF. The CDR3 bases are TGTGCCAGCAGCTTAGCCTCTAGGGGCTATGGCTACACCTTC.

The J gene is TRBJ2-7, the V gene TRBV5-1; unclear D gene. The CDR3 has 13 amino acids. CDR1 SGHRS and CDR2 YFSETQ come from the germline V gene. V dropped 0 bases and J dropped 5 bases, with 9 bases sitting between them. CDR3 sequence reads: CASSLEGRHEQYV. CDR3 nucleotides: TGCGCCAGCAGCTTGGAGGGCAGACACGAGCAGTACGTC.

J is TRBJ2-1 and V is TRBV5-1; TRBD1 agrees at 7 bases. The germline V gene encodes CDR1 SGHRS and CDR2 YFSETQ. V was pared by 4 bases and J by 7 bases, with 8 bases of the junction left unmatched. This CDR3 has 14 residues. This chain's CDR3 is CASSQGQPKNEQFF. CDR3 sequence (DNA): TGCGCCAGCAGCCAGGGACAGCCAAAGAATGAGCAGTTCTTC.

V gene TRBV7-9 combines with J gene TRBJ1-2; D gene unclear. Germline V lookup: CDR1 SEHNR, CDR2 FQNEAQ (reference sequence). Trimming pared 3 bases from V and 2 bases from J, leaving 16 bases between. CDR3 size: 16 residues. For the CDR3, the DNA is TGTGCCAGCAGCTTCGGGGTCCTTACATCCAACTATGGCTACACCTTC. Its translation: CASSFGVLTSNYGYTF.

V usage is TRBV27 and J usage is TRBJ2-7; 9 nucleotides align to TRBD1. From germline, CDR1 is MNHEY and CDR2 SMNVEV (reference sequence). V lost 5 bases, J lost 2 bases, and 1 base stayed unmatched. The CDR3 has 13 residues. CDR3 nucleotides: TGTGCCAGCAGTCGACAGGGGGCCTACGAGCAGTACTTC. The encoded protein is CASSRQGAYEQYF.

This clone was seen more than once but under ten times. The J gene is TRBJ2-2, the V gene TRBV2, with a weak D call TRBD1 (6 bases). V lost 6 bases to trimming and J lost 8 bases, with 19 bases between them. The CDR3 sequence is 15 residues long. Per the germline V gene, CDR1 is SNHLY and CDR2 is FYNNEI. The CDR3 DNA sequence: TGTGCCAGCAGACTTACCGGGACAACTATGGGGGAGCTGTTTTTT. Residues: CASRLTGTTMGELFF. Together with reference TRBV2 and TRBJ2-2, the CDR3 gives the full variable domain: EPEVTQTPSHQVTQMGQEVILRCVPISNHLYFYWYRQILGQKVEFLVSFYNNEISEKSEIFDDQFSVERPDGSNFTLKIRSTKLEDSAMYFCASRLTGTTMGELFFGEGSRLTVL.

The CDR3 protein is CASSEGQGSYEQYF. The CDR3 nucleotides read TGTGCCAGTAGTGAGGGCCAGGGGTCCTACGAGCAGTACTTC. V gene TRBV19 combines with J gene TRBJ2-7, with a possible D match to TRBD1 (6 bases). This CDR3 region has 14 residues. Germline V CDR1 and CDR2: LNHDA, SQIVND (reference sequence). Trimming removed 5 bases at V and 1 base at J, with 12 bases between.

V is TRBV28 and J is TRBJ1-5; D unresolved. CDR3 length: 16 residues. Germline CDR1 and CDR2: MDHEN and SYDVKM. V was shortened by 6 bases and J by 0 bases, with 15 bases between the two germline ends. CDR3 DNA: TGTGCCAGCAGCCCCTCGGTGGGGTATAGCAATCAGCCCCAGCATTTT. It translates to CASSPSVGYSNQPQHF.

V gene TRBV30 combines with J gene TRBJ1-5, with a weak D call TRBD1 (6 bases). This CDR3 is built from 13 residues. Per the germline V gene, CDR1 is GTSNPN and CDR2 is SVGIG (reference sequence). V lost 1 base to trimming and J lost 5 bases, with 9 bases between them. The CDR3 spells CAWSAQGHQPQHF. The CDR3 DNA sequence: TGTGCCTGGAGTGCACAGGGCCATCAGCCCCAGCATTTT.

V gene TRBV7-9 combines with J gene TRBJ1-1, with no clear D. The CDR3 has 13 residues. Germline V lookup: CDR1 SEHNR, CDR2 FQNEAQ (reference sequence). V was cut by 2 bases and J by 0 bases, with 4 bases left in between. The CDR3 sequence: CASSLNVNTEAFF. CDR3 bases: TGTGCCAGCAGCTTAAATGTGAACACTGAAGCTTTCTTT.

The chain uses TRBV19 and TRBJ2-4, with 10 positions matching TRBD1. V shed 6 bases and J 1 base; nucleotides not matched to a gene: 0. Germline V lookup: CDR1 LNHDA, CDR2 SQIVND (reference sequence). This CDR3 is 14 amino acids long. As DNA, the CDR3 is TGTGCCAGTAGGGGACAGGGGGCCAAAAACATTCAGTACTTC. Translated, it gives CASRGQGAKNIQYF.

The V and J genes are TRBV29-1 and TRBJ1-1; D ambiguous. Germline loops: CDR1 SQVTM, CDR2 ANQGSEA. With 6 bases removed from V and 5 bases from J, the gap between germline ends came to 16 bases. The CDR3 runs to 13 residues. This CDR3 is CSVVSDWATEAFF. As DNA, the CDR3 is TGCAGCGTCGTATCGGACTGGGCAACTGAAGCTTTCTTT.

The gene calls are TRBV28 and TRBJ1-1, with D possibly TRBD1 on 6 matching bases. Germline V gene lookup returns CDR1 MDHEN and CDR2 SYDVKM. The germline V and J ends were trimmed by 0 bases and 1 base, with 6 bases remaining between them. This CDR3 is built from 14 residues. The CDR3 protein is CASSLWGANTEAFF. The CDR3, as DNA: TGTGCCAGCAGTTTATGGGGGGCGAACACTGAAGCTTTCTTT.

This chain joins TRBV7-2 and TRBJ1-5, with 7 bases identical to TRBD1. Germline CDR1 SGHTA, CDR2 FQGNSA. The CDR3 length is 15 residues. V gave up 5 bases and J gave up 5 bases; unmatched junction bases: 9. In DNA form, the CDR3 reads TGTGCCAGCAGCACGGGGACAGACTTTTATCAGCCCCAGCATTTT. Protein: CASSTGTDFYQPQHF.

The chain recombines TRBV7-2 with TRBJ1-2; D uncertain. The CDR3 sequence is 13 residues long. Germline V lookup: CDR1 SGHTA, CDR2 FQGNSA. Trimming shortened V by 5 bases and J by 7 bases, and 14 bases separated the two germline ends. CDR3 sequence (DNA): TGTGCCAGCAGCCCAGGAGGGATTAGTGGCTACACCTTC. Residues: CASSPGGISGYTF.

CDR3 residues: CASSYSDPVVSGAFF. The CDR3 region has the DNA TGTGCCAGCAGTTACTCGGACCCCGTGGTGTCGGGAGCTTTCTTT. The chain is built from TRBV6-6 and TRBJ1-1; D gene unclear. Trimming stripped 0 bases from V and 10 bases from J, with 18 bases between. This CDR3 has 15 residues. Germline CDR1 and CDR2: MNHNY and SVGAGI (reference sequence).

This clone was seen a single time. V and J are TRBV28 and TRBJ1-2; D is perhaps TRBD1 (6 bases). Germline V lookup: CDR1 MDHEN, CDR2 SYDVKM. The CDR3 runs to 16 residues. V dropped 3 bases and J dropped 0 bases, with 14 bases sitting between them. CDR3 loop: CASSFPGARSNYGYTF. The CDR3 DNA is TGTGCCAGCAGTTTCCCGGGGGCCCGATCTAACTATGGCTACACCTTC.